These 10 T cell receptor beta chains were sequenced from one sample in a study of shared clonotypes between healthy human individuals. Libraries were prepared by immunoSEQ multiplex PCR; TCRdb keeps only in-frame clonotypes and omits some of them. Of more than 2 million clones in the sample, 85% to 95% were seen once. Sequencing was performed on naive CD4+ T cells sorted from blood. Stated subset: CD45RA+ positively selected. The receptors were gathered from a man in his late teens or twenties in good health.

The V call is TRBV6-5, the J call TRBJ1-2, with D possibly being TRBD1 (6 bases). CDR3 size: 13 residues. Trimming shortened V by 5 bases and J by 4 bases, and 11 bases separated the two germline ends. Germline-derived CDR1 and CDR2 are MNHEY and SVGAGI. CDR3 sequence reads: CASSTGQTYGYTF. The CDR3 DNA reads as TGTGCCAGCAGTACAGGACAGACCTATGGCTACACCTTC.

The rearrangement links TRBV18 to TRBJ1-4; D is undetermined. CDR1 KGHSH and CDR2 LQKENI come from the germline V gene. CDR3 size: 14 residues. V lost 3 bases and J lost 4, with 9 bases in between. The CDR3: CASSPNTGNEKLFF. CDR3 nucleotides: TGTGCCAGCTCACCGAATACCGGTAATGAAAAACTGTTTTTT.

In the case of this clone: Other DNA sequences within the sample encode an identical CDR3. V and J are TRBV6-5 and TRBJ1-1, with a possible D match to TRBD1 (5 bases). Germline V CDR1 and CDR2: MNHEY, SVGAGI. CDR3 length: 15 residues. V lost 0 bases and J lost 4, with 12 bases in between. The CDR3 loop is CASSYSPGTGTEAFF. For the CDR3, the DNA is TGTGCCAGCAGTTACTCTCCAGGGACCGGCACTGAAGCTTTCTTT.

This chain uses TRBV7-2 with TRBJ1-2; no clear D gene. V lost 1 base and J 8 bases, leaving 14 bases between the germline ends. Germline assignment: CDR1 SGHTA and CDR2 FQGNSA. CDR3 length: 14 amino acids. The DNA for the CDR3 is TGTGCCAGCAGCTTAGACGGTCGGGGTATCGGCTACACCTTC. The encoded protein is CASSLDGRGIGYTF.

The chain joins TRBV6-6 to TRBJ2-7; 7 positions match TRBD1. The CDR3 totals 14 residues. Germline V gene sequence: CDR1 MNHNY, CDR2 SVGAGI (reference sequence). Trimming at V came to 4 bases and at J to 7 bases, leaving 10 bases not matched to a gene. CDR3 sequence (DNA): TGTGCCAGCAGTTCGCCTAAACAGGGGTGGGAGCAGTACTTC. Protein sequence: CASSSPKQGWEQYF.

This clone is a singleton in its sample. The chain carries TRBV27 and TRBJ2-3, with a tentative D call TRBD1 (6 bases). The ends were cut back, 3 bases at V and 2 bases at J, with 9 bases in the middle. The CDR3 has 14 amino acids. CDR1 and CDR2 from the germline V gene are MNHEY and SMNVEV (reference sequence). The CDR3 loop is CASSFYRDTDTQYF. DNA of the CDR3: TGTGCCAGCAGTTTTTACAGGGACACAGATACGCAGTATTTT.

The chain has TRBV30 and TRBJ2-5, with D hard to call. The CDR3 is 11 residues long. V was trimmed by 5 bases and J by 7 bases, leaving 11 bases between them. Germline V gives CDR1 GTSNPN, CDR2 SVGIG (reference sequence). The CDR3 region is CAWGSWGTQYF. For the CDR3, the DNA is TGTGCCTGGGGCTCCTGGGGGACCCAGTACTTC. The whole variable domain, filled in from reference TRBV30 and TRBJ2-5, reads SQTIHQWPATLVQPVGSPLSLECTVEGTSNPNLYWYRQAAGRGLQLLFYSVGIGQISSEVPQNLSASRPQDRQFILSSKKLLLSDSGFYLCAWGSWGTQYFGPGTRLLVL.

The V and J genes are TRBV29-1 and TRBJ2-3; D might be TRBD1 (5 bases). The CDR3 runs to 14 residues. V dropped 7 bases and J dropped 0 bases, with 14 bases sitting between them. Germline lookup yields CDR1 SQVTM and CDR2 ANQGSEA. CDR3 amino acids: CSARRQGSTDTQYF. The CDR3 nucleotides are TGCAGCGCCCGAAGGCAGGGCAGCACAGATACGCAGTATTTT.

The chain carries TRBV5-4 and TRBJ2-1; 12 positions match TRBD2. Germline trimming cut 3 bases from V and 9 bases from J; bases unmatched to any gene: 4. This CDR3 spans 14 amino acids. CDR1 is SGHNT, CDR2 YYREEE, per germline (reference sequence). CDR3 sequence (DNA): TGTGCCAGCAGCTCCCCGACTAGCGGGGGTGAGCAGTTCTTC. The encoded protein is CASSSPTSGGEQFF.

The V and J genes are TRBV29-1 and TRBJ1-2; 11 bases are shared with TRBD1. Germline assignment: CDR1 SQVTM and CDR2 ANQGSEA. The trim removed 4 bases at V and 5 bases at J, leaving 15 bases unmatched. The CDR3 runs 17 residues. The CDR3 is CSVARTGGAGSSYGYTF. The CDR3 DNA sequence: TGCAGCGTTGCCCGGACAGGGGGCGCCGGCTCCTCATATGGCTACACCTTC.